These 8 T cell receptor beta chains were all obtained from the same sample, sequenced in a study of CD8 T cells in Susac syndrome. Reverse transcription of about 0.45 to 1 ug RNA was performed with random hexamers. TCRdb reprocessed the immunoSEQ multiplex PCR reads via MiXCR and lists one record per CDR3 protein. Among 160,000 or so distinct CDR3 sequences listed, 85% to 95% were seen once. The sample taken for sequencing was CD4+ T cells from PBMCs. All receptors come from a human donor in good health.

The J gene is TRBJ2-3, the V gene TRBV4-1, with D uncertain. The V gene lost 4 bases and the J gene lost 4 bases, with 15 bases spanning the gap. The germline CDR1 and CDR2 sequences are MGHRA and YSYEKL. CDR3 length: 15 residues. The CDR3 sequence is CASSPTFFEADTQYF. The DNA for the CDR3 is TGCGCCAGCAGCCCCACCTTCTTCGAGGCAGATACGCAGTATTTT.

The gene calls are TRBV7-2 and TRBJ2-1; 8 positions match TRBD1. The V gene end was trimmed by 1 base and the J gene end by 5 bases; junction bases not matched to a gene: 7. The CDR3 is 16 residues long. Germline CDR1 and CDR2: SGHTA and FQGNSA. The CDR3 sequence: CASSLGPGTGNNEQFF. The CDR3 DNA sequence: TGTGCCAGCAGCTTAGGGCCCGGGACAGGAAACAATGAGCAGTTCTTC.

The chain uses TRBV7-6 and TRBJ1-2; D perhaps matches TRBD1 (6 bases). The CDR3 runs to 12 residues. Germline CDR1 reads SGHVS; CDR2 reads FNYEAQ. Trimming took 4 bases from V and 12 from J, leaving 15 bases between them. CDR3 DNA sequence: TGTGCCAGCAGCTCCCAGGGGTGGGGGCACACCTTC. Its translation is CASSSQGWGHTF.

The chain has TRBV18 and TRBJ1-5; D gene ambiguous. V dropped 2 bases and J dropped 2 bases, with 7 bases sitting between them. The CDR3 is made up of 14 amino acids. CDR1 KGHSH and CDR2 LQKENI come from the germline V gene. This CDR3 reads CASSPAAGNQPQHF. In nucleotides, the CDR3 is TGTGCCAGCTCACCAGCGGCCGGCAATCAGCCCCAGCATTTT.

The chain is built from TRBV2 and TRBJ1-5; D not certain. Germline V lookup: CDR1 SNHLY, CDR2 FYNNEI. Trimming removed 1 base at V and 6 bases at J, with 4 bases between. This CDR3 is built from 12 residues. The CDR3 loop is CASSEGSQPQHF. In DNA form, the CDR3 reads TGTGCCAGCAGTGAAGGGAGTCAGCCCCAGCATTTT.

This rearrangement joins TRBV19 to TRBJ2-1; D remains unclear. The CDR3 contains 12 residues. Trimming left V 4 bases short and J 11 bases short, with 12 bases between. In germline, CDR1 is LNHDA, CDR2 SQIVND (reference sequence). DNA for the CDR3: TGTGCCAGTAGTACCCAGACTCAAAAGCAGTTCTTC. It yields the protein CASSTQTQKQFF.

V usage is TRBV2 and J usage is TRBJ1-4; the match to TRBD1 covers 8 bases. The CDR3 loop spans 15 amino acids. Trimming at V came to 4 bases and at J to 5 bases, leaving 6 bases not matched to a gene. CDR1 and CDR2 from the germline V gene are SNHLY and FYNNEI. The CDR3 DNA follows: TGTGCCAGCAGTGGTGACAGGGGCTTGAATGAAAAACTGTTTTTT. This sequence encodes CASSGDRGLNEKLFF.

This clonotype showed up just once. The chain is built from TRBV5-1 and TRBJ2-7; no definite D call. Germline V gene sequence: CDR1 SGHRS, CDR2 YFSETQ. V was shortened by 4 bases and J by 3 bases, with 17 bases between the two germline ends. CDR3 size: 15 residues. The DNA for the CDR3 is TGCGCCAGCAGCCCCCGCCCCTCTGGCTTCTACGAGCAGTACTTC. Encoded protein: CASSPRPSGFYEQYF.